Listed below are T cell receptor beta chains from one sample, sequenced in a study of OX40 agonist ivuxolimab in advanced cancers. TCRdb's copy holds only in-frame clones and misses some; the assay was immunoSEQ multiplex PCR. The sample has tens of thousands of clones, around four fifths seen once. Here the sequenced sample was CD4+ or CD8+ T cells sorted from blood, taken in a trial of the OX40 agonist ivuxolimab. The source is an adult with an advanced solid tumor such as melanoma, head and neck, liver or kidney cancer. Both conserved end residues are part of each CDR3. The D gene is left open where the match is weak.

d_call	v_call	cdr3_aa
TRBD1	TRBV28	CASSVQGLGNQPQHF
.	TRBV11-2	CASSLDPENYGYTF
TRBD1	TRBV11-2	CASSPRTGNTEAFF
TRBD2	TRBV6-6	CASTRRLAVRTDTQYF
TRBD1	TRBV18	CASSPTGSGANVLTF
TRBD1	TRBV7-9	CASRMRGQLNGYTF
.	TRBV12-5	CASGLPPSFWGRNYEQYF
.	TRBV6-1	CASSLQGIPTDTQYF
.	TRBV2	CASTRRSLNQPQHF
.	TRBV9	CASSVNADSPLHF
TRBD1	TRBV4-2	CASSQSGQGAGQPQHF
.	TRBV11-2	CASSFSLSGELFF
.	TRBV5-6	CASSGDGNGYTF
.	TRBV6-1	CASSERGAVSPDTQYF
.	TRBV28	CASSLGMQPQHF
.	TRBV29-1	CSAQEQGGGTEAFF
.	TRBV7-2	CASSPRWGADQPQHF
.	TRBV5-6	CASSLTGTDTQYF
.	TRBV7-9	CASSSQGDSPLHF
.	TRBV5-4	CASSRGDPGSWNEQFF
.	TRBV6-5	CASSRTVKNTEAFF
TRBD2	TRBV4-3	CASSQRGLAGDNEQFF
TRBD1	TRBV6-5	CASSYEAGGSETQYF
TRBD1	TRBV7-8	CASSVTGGLVAEQYF
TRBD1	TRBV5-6	CASRRPGGSSPLHF
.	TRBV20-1	CSARATREAFF
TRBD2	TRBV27	CASSFLAGTDTQYF
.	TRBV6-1	CASSPRTAADYEQYF
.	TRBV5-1	CASSLSGDSVSTDTQYF
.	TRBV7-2	CASSLRRGRNYEQYF
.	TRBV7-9	CASSLSDYGYTF
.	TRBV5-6	CASSRSVMGGYGYTF
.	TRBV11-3	CASSLVSNQPQHF
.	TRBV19	CASRRDWSSYEQYF
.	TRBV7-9	CASSLIRGNTEAFF
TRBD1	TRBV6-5	CASSYSGGQGRYEQYF
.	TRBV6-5	CASSYSPGNNEKLFF
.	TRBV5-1	CASSLGQGLREQYF
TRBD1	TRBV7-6	CASSRREGANGNTEAFF
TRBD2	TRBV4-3	CASSQPTSGGSTGELFF
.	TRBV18	CASSPLDAGSGYNEQFF
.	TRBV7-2	CASSLAGARYEQYF
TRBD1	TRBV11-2	CASSGLGGRTQETQYF
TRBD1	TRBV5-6	CASSIDRGHRSYNSPLHF
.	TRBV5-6	CASSLIGGAQHF
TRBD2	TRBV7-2	CASSLTALAGGYNEQFF
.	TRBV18	CASSPGLQETQYF